This TCR beta chain originates from a study of blood T cell repertoires in COVID-19 (dated by TCRdb to the early 2020s). Context from the whole study: Collaborator samples came from the United States, Italy and Spain and covered acute and convalescent phases of COVID-19. The samples were drawn from the first 160 participants of the ongoing ImmuneRACE study and from roughly 1,300 subjects provided by 6 global collaborators. The prospective study material was composed of cDNA or gDNA derived from T cells, B-cell-depleted T cells, or PBMCs. Subjects who had been exposed to COVID-19, were actively infected with it, or had recovered from it provided the deeply sampled blood TCRbeta repertoires that made up the dataset. The sample metadata nearly always contained a de-identified subject ID, COVID-19 status, age in years and sex. The repertoires were released in a freely available public database meant as a resource for research on the immune response to SARS-CoV-2. Where available, HLA class I and class II types were obtained from metadata supplied by the sample provider rather than from assay-based typing.

Notes on this clone: It lacks a known antigen. It has no much larger one-base neighbor in the sample; base qualities were not kept.

Summary of the overall study and its limitations: The amount of clinical and demographic metadata varied by source and participant and was provided uncurated.

Cut back by 7 bases and 3 bases, the V and J ends lie 13 bases apart. Sequences MNHEY (CDR1) and SVGAGI (CDR2) are obtained from the germline V gene. Including cysteine and valine, the CDR3 has 13 amino acids. The retained sequence is limited to the CDR3, 39 bases, with the frame set at the first base. TCRbeta CDR3 regions were amplified from genomic DNA using the immunoSEQ Assay, a bias-controlled multiplex PCR. The paper's data handling went like this. The number of nucleated cells in each sample was estimated by amplification of reference gene primers within the assay. To quantify the absolute abundance of each unique TCRbeta CDR3 rearrangement, sequence reads were collapsed and filtered. Productive Simpson clonality was computed per sample as the square root of Simpson's diversity index over productive rearrangements. The source is immuneACCESS, and TCRdb retained only in-frame sequences with V and J called. Part of the clones is not carried over; for the studies checked, unresolved V genes explain less than half of this, and the remainder is unexplained. Clonal size and the V and J genes are those of that table, whereas D and trimming came from the DNA. The sample yields 200,000 to 250,000 clones; around 83% were counted once. Together, the top ten hold roughly 10% of the sample.

One collaborating source in Seattle enrolled patients during active infection and followed them longitudinally through the course of disease. Whole blood was collected in K2EDTA tubes by collaborating institutions according to the institutions' own protocols. For TCRbeta analysis, collaborators shipped samples as frozen whole blood, isolated PBMCs, or DNA extracted from either of those sample types. This chain is built from TRBV6-5 and TRBJ2-7, with the D gene uncertain. Sequenced: peripheral blood. This receptor was identified in a woman aged 45-65 years with COVID-19, enrolled during active disease. The CDR3 sequence is CASNSAPLYEQYV. The DNA reads TGTGCCAGCAACTCCGCCCCCCTCTACGAGCAGTACGTC.